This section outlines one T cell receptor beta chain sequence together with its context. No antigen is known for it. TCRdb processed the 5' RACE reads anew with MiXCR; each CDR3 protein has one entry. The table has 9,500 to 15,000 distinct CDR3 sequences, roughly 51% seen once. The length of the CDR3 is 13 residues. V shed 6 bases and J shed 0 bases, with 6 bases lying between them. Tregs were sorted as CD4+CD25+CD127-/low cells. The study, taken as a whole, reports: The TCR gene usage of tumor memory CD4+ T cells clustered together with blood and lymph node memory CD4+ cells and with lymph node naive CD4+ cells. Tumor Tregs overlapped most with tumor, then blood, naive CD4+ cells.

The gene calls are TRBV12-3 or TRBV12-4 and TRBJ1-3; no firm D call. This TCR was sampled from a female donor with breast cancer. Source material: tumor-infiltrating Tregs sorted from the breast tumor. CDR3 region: CASSQNSGNTIYF. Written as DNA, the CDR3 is TGTGCCAGCAGCCAAAACTCTGGAAACACCATATATTTT.